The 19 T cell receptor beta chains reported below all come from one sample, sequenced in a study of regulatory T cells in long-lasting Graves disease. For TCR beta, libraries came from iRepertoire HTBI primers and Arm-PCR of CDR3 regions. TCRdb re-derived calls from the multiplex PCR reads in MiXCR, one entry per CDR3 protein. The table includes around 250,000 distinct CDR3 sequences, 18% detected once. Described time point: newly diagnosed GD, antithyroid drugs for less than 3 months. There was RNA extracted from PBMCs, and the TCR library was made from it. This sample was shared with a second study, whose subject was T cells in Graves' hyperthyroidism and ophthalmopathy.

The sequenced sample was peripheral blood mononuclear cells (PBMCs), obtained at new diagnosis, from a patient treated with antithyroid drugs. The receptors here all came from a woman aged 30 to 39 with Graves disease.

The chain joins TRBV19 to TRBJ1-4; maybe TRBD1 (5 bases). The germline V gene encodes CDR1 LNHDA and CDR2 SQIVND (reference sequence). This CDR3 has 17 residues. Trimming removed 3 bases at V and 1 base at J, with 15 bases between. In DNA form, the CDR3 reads TGTGCCAGTAGTATCGCCGATTTAGGGGAAACTAATGAAAAACTGTTTTTT. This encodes CASSIADLGETNEKLFF.

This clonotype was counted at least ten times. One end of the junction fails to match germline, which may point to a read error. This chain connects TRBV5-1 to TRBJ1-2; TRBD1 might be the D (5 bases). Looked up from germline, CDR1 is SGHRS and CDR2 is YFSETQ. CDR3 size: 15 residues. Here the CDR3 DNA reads TGTGCCAGCAGCTTGGGGACCGTCCGGAACTATGGCTACACCTTC. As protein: CASSLGTVRNYGYTF.

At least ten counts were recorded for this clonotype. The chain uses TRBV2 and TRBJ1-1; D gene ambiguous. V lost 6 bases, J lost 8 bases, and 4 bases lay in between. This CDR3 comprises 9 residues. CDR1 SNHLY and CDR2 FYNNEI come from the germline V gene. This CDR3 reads CASSLEAFF. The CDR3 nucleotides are TGTGCCAGCAGCCTAGAAGCTTTCTTT.

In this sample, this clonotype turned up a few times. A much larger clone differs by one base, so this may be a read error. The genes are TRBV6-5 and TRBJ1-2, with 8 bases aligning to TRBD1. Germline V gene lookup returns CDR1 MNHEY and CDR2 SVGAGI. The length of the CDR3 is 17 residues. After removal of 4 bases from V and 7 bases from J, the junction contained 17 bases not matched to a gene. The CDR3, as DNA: TGTGCCAGCAGTTCCCCACCACGGACAGGGAAAGGCACTGGCTACACCTTC. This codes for CASSSPPRTGKGTGYTF.

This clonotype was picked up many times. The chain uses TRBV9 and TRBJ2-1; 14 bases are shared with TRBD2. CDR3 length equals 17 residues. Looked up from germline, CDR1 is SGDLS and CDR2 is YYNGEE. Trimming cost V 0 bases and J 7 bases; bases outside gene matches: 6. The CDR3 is CASSVAPRTSGGNEQFF. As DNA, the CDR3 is TGTGCCAGCAGCGTAGCTCCGAGGACTAGCGGGGGGAATGAGCAGTTCTTC.

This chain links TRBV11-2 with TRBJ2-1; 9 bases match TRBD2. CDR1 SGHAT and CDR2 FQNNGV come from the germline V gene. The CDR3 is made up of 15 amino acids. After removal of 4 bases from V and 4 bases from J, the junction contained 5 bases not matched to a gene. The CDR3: CASSSWAGGYNEQFF. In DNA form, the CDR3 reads TGTGCCAGCAGCTCCTGGGCGGGAGGGTACAATGAGCAGTTCTTC. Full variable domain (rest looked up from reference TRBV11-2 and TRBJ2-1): EAGVAQSPRYKIIEKRQSVAFWCNPISGHATLYWYQQILGQGPKLLIQFQNNGVVDDSQLPKDRFSAERLKGVDSTLKIQPAKLEDSAVYLCASSSWAGGYNEQFFGPGTRLTVL.

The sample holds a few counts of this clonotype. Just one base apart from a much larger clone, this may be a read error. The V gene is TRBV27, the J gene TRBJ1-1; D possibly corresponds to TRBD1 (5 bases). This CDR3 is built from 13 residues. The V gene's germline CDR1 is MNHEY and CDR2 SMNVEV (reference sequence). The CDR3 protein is CASTRGPSTEALF. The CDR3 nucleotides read TGTGCCAGCACCCGGGGCCCAAGCACTGAAGCTCTCTTT.

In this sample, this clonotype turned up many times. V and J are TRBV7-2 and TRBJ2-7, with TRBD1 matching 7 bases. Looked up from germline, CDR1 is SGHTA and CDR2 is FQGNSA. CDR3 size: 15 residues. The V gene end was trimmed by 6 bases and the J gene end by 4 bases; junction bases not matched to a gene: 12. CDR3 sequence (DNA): TGTGCCAGCAGTCGCGACAGATCCAGGGGGTACGAGCAGTACTTC. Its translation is CASSRDRSRGYEQYF.

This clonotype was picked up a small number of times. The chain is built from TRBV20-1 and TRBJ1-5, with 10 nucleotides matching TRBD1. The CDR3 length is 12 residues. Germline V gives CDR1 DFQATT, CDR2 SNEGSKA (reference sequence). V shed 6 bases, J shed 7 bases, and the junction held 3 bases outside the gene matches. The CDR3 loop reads CSAWTGGQPQHF. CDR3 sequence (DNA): TGCAGTGCATGGACAGGGGGACAGCCCCAGCATTTT.

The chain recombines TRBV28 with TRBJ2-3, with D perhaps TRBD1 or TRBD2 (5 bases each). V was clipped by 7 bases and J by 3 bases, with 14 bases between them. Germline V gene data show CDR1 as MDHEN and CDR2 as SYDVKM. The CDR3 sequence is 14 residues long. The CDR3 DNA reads TGTGCCAGCACCCCCGGGACCTCGACAGATACGCAGTATTTT. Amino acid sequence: CASTPGTSTDTQYF.

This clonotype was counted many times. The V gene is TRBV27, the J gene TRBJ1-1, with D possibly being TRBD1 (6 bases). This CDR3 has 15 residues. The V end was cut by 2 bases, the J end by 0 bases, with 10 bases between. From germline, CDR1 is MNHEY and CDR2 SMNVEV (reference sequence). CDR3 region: CASSLLDRLNTEAFF. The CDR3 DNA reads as TGTGCCAGCAGTTTACTAGACAGGCTGAACACTGAAGCTTTCTTT.

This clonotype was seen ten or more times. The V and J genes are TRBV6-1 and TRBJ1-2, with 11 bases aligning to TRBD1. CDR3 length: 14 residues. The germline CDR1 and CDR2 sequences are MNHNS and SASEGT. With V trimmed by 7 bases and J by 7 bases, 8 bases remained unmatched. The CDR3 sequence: CASTGTGGFSGYTF. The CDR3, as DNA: TGTGCCAGCACGGGGACAGGGGGATTTAGTGGCTACACCTTC.

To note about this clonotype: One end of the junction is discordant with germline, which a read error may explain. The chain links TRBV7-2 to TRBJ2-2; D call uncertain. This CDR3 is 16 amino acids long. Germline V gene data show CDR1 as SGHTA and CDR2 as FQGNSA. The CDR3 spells CASSSGPIGNAGELFF. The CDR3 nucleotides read TGTGCCAGCAGCTCCGGCCCGATAGGGAACGCCGGGGAGCTGTTTTTT.

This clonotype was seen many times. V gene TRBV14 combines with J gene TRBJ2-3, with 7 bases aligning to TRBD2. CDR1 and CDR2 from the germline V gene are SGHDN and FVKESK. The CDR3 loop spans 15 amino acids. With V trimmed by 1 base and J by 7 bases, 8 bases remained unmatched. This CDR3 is CASSQGAGAPNTQYF. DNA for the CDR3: TGTGCCAGCAGCCAAGGCGCGGGAGCCCCTAATACGCAGTATTTT.

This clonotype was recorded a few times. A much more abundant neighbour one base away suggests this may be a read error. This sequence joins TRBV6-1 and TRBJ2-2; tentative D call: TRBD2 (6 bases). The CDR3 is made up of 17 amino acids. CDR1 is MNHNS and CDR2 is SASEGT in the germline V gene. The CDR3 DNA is TGTGCCAGCAGCCCAACCCGACTAGAGGGTGCTCCCGGGGAGCTGCTTTTT. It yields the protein CASSPTRLEGAPGELLF.

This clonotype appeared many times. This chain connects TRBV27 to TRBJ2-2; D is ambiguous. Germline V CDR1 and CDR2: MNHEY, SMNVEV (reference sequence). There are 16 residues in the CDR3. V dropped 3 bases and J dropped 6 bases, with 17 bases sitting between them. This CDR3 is CASSFVEGLLAGELFF. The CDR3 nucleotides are TGTGCCAGCAGTTTCGTAGAAGGGCTTCTTGCCGGGGAGCTGTTTTTT.

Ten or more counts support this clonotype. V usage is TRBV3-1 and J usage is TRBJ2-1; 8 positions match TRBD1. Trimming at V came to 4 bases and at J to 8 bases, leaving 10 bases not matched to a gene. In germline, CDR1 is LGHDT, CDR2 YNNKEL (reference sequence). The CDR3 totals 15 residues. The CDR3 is CASSLGQGDTDEQFF. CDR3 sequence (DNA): TGTGCCAGCAGCCTCGGACAGGGCGACACGGATGAGCAGTTCTTC.

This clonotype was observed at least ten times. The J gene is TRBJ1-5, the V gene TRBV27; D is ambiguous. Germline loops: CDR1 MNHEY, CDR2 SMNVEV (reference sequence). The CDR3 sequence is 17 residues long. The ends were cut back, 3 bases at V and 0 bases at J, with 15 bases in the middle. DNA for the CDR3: TGTGCCAGCAGTTTTCACGCGGACGGCTATAGCAATCAGCCCCAGCATTTT. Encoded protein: CASSFHADGYSNQPQHF.

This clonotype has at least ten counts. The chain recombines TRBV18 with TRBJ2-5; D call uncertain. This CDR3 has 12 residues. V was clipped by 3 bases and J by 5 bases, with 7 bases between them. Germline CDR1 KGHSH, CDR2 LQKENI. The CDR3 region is CASSPDGETQYF. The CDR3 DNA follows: TGTGCCAGCTCACCGGATGGGGAGACCCAGTACTTC.